This TCR beta chain was sequenced in a study of blood T cells in healthy people across ages. This clonotype appeared a few times. The antigen is not known. Next came a second PCR, run for about 7 to 12 cycles, which used a sample-barcoded 5' primer along with a J-beta primer mix. TCRdb re-called the 5' RACE reads with MiXCR, one entry per CDR3 protein. The sample lists 700,000 to 950,000 distinct CDR3 sequences, 58% seen once, with 20% to 25% in the top ten. The junction had 6 bases not matched to a gene; V was cut back by 0 bases and J by 4 bases. Germline CDR1 reads SGHRS; CDR2 reads YFSETQ. The CDR3 is made up of 16 amino acids. Regarding the study as a whole: With naive T cell percentage, TCR beta diversity showed a strong correlation.

The chain couples TRBV5-1 to TRBJ2-7; 11 bases agree with TRBD2. The TCR comes from a man aged 25-40 years in good health. The sequenced material came from blood. The CDR3 nucleotides read TGCGCCAGCAGCTTGGGGCAGACTAGCGGGGATTACGAGCAGTACTTC. Amino acid sequence: CASSLGQTSGDYEQYF.